This T cell receptor beta chain was sequenced for a study of blood T cell repertoires in COVID-19 (dated by TCRdb to the early 2020s). In terms of the full investigation: The collaborator samples originated in the United States, Italy and Spain and spanned the acute and convalescent phases of COVID-19. The material from the prospective study consisted of cDNA or gDNA derived from T cells, B-cell-depleted T cells, or PBMCs. Subjects who had been exposed to COVID-19, were actively infected with it, or had recovered from it provided the deeply sampled blood TCRbeta repertoires that made up the dataset. A freely available public database, intended as a resource for researchers studying the immune response to SARS-CoV-2, is where the repertoires were released. Samples came from the ongoing ImmuneRACE study (first 160 participants) plus 1,254 subjects from 6 global collaborators. Sample metadata almost always included a de-identified subject ID, COVID-19 status, age in years and sex. Where HLA class I and class II types were available, the types were taken from metadata supplied by the sample provider, not from assay-based typing.

Whole blood was collected in K2EDTA tubes by collaborating institutions according to the institutions' own protocols. For TCRbeta analysis, collaborators shipped samples as frozen whole blood, isolated PBMCs, or DNA extracted from either of those sample types. Trimming leaves V shorter by 5 bases and J shorter by 3 bases, with the junction holding 5 bases beyond the gene matches. The CDR3 runs 14 residues from the cysteine to the phenylalanine. The DNA shown is the 42-base CDR3, in frame from base 1. The germline V gene encodes CDR1 SEHNR and CDR2 FQNEAQ (reference sequence). On this clone itself: What this receptor recognizes is not known. No base quality values were provided; no much bigger clone lies one nucleotide off.

TCRbeta CDR3 regions were amplified from genomic DNA using the immunoSEQ Assay, a bias-controlled multiplex PCR. Per the original workflow: The number of nucleated cells in each sample was estimated by amplification of reference gene primers within the assay. To quantify the absolute abundance of each unique TCRbeta CDR3 rearrangement, sequence reads were collapsed and filtered. For each sample, productive Simpson clonality was calculated as the square root of Simpson's diversity index over productive rearrangements. Imported from immuneACCESS, the table was reduced by TCRdb to in-frame sequences with V and J called. These copies leave out some clones; in studies compared against another copy, an unresolved V gene accounts for under half, and the cause of the remainder is not known. The DNA was the basis for D and trimming; V, J and clone size are from that table. This sample comprises 130,000 to 150,000 clones, around four fifths of them detected only once. The top ten hold 30% to 45% of the sample.

Results and caveats for the whole study, not just this receptor: The amount of clinical and demographic metadata varied by source and participant and was provided uncurated.

This receptor was identified in a human donor in a cohort sampled during active COVID-19. In this chain, TRBV7-9 is recombined with TRBJ2-7, with TRBD1 matching 9 junction bases. Sequencing used peripheral blood. DNA sequence: TGTGCCAGCAGCCTCCCGACAGGGGGCTACGAGCAGTACTTC. This translates into CASSLPTGGYEQYF.